This T cell receptor beta chain came from a study of blood T cell repertoires in COVID-19 (dated by TCRdb to the early 2020s). In terms of the full investigation: Samples from collaborators originated in the United States, Italy and Spain and spanned both the acute and convalescent phases of COVID-19. The dataset comprised deeply sampled blood TCRbeta repertoires from subjects exposed to, actively infected with, or recovered from COVID-19. Where HLA class I and class II types were available, the types were taken from metadata supplied by the sample provider, not from assay-based typing. A de-identified subject ID, COVID-19 status, age in years and sex were almost always included in the sample metadata. The repertoires were released in a freely available public database meant as a resource for research on the immune response to SARS-CoV-2. The prospective study material was composed of cDNA or gDNA derived from T cells, B-cell-depleted T cells, or PBMCs. The samples were drawn from the first 160 participants of the ongoing ImmuneRACE study and from 950 to 1,500 subjects provided by 6 global collaborators. The research as a whole found: How much clinical and demographic metadata was included differed by source and by participant, and the metadata was provided uncurated.

V sheds 5 bases and J sheds 7 bases, leaving 11 bases between their ends. The germline V gene (reference sequence) gives CDR1 as LNHDA and CDR2 as SQIVND. The CDR3 numbers 12 residues from cysteine through phenylalanine. Only CDR3 DNA remains: 36 bases, in frame from the first base. Remarks on this clone: The antigen it binds to is not known. No qualities accompany the bases; no much larger clone lies one base away.

The immunoSEQ Assay, a bias-controlled multiplex PCR, was used to amplify TCRbeta CDR3 regions from genomic DNA. As for the authors' bioinformatics: Nucleated cell counts per sample were estimated from amplification of reference gene primers within the assay. Sequence reads were collapsed and filtered to measure the absolute abundance of every unique TCRbeta CDR3 rearrangement. For each sample, productive Simpson clonality was calculated as the square root of Simpson's diversity index across productive rearrangements. TCRdb took this table from immuneACCESS and kept in-frame rearrangements with V and J called. Such tables lack part of the clones; where checked against another copy, unresolved V genes explain under half of the gap, and the rest is unexplained. V and J calls plus clone size are reproduced from that table; the DNA served to infer D and trimming. The table for this sample lists roughly 100,000 clones; around 84% of them were counted only once. Clones ranked in the top ten supply about 2% of the sample.

The collaborating institutions used their own protocols to collect whole blood in K2EDTA tubes. For TCRbeta analysis, collaborators shipped samples in one of three forms: frozen whole blood, isolated PBMCs, or DNA extracted from either of those sample types. The clonotype originates from a human donor in a cohort sampled during active COVID-19. The V and J segments used are TRBV19 and TRBJ1-1, and possibly TRBD1, on 5 matching bases. The sample taken for sequencing was peripheral blood. The DNA is as follows: TGTGCCAGTAGTCATGGACACCTTGAAGCTTTCTTT. This is translated as CASSHGHLEAFF.